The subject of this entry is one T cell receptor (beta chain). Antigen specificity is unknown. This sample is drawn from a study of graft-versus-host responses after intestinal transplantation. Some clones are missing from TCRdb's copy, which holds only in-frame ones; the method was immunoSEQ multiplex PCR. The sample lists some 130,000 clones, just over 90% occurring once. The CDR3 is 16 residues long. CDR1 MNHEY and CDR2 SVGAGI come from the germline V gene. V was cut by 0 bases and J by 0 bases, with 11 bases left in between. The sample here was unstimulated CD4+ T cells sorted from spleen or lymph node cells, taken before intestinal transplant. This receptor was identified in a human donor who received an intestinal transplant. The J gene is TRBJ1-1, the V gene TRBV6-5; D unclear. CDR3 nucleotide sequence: TGTGCCAGCAGTTACTCCGGGCTTTCCATGAACACTGAAGCTTTCTTT. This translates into CASSYSGLSMNTEAFF.